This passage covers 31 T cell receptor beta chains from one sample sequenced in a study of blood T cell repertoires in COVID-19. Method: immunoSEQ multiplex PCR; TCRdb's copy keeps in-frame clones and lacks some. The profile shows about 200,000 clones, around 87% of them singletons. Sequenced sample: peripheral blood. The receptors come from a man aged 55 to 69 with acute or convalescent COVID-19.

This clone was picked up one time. In nucleotides, the CDR3 is TGTGCCAGCAGCTTAGTCCTCGGGGGGAACACTGAAGCTTTCTTT. Residues: CASSLVLGGNTEAFF. The V gene is TRBV11-2, the J gene TRBJ1-1; the D gene is possibly TRBD1 (5 bases). The V gene's germline CDR1 is SGHAT and CDR2 FQNNGV. The V gene lost 1 base and the J gene lost 1 base, with 10 bases spanning the gap. The CDR3 is 15 residues long.

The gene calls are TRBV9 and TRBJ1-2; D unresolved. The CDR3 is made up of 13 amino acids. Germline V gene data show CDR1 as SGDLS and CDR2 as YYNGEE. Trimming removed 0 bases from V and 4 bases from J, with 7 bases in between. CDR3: CASSVGTPYGYTF. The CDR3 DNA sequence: TGTGCCAGCAGCGTAGGAACACCCTATGGCTACACCTTC.

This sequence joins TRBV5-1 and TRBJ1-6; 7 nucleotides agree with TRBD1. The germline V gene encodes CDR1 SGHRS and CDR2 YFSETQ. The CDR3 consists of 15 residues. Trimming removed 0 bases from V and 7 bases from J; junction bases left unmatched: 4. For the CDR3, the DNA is TGCGCCAGCAGCTTGGGTTGGACAGGAAATTCACCCCTCCACTTT. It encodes CASSLGWTGNSPLHF.

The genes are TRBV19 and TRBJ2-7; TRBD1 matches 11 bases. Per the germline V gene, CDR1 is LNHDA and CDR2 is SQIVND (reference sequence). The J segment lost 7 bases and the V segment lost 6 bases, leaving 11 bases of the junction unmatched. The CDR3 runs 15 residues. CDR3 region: CASRKNGQGAGEQYF. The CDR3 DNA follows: TGTGCCAGTAGGAAAAACGGACAGGGGGCTGGGGAGCAGTACTTC.

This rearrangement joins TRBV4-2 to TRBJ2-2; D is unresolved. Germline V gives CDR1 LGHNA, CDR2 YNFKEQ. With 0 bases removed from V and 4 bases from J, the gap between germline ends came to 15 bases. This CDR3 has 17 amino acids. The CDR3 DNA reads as TGTGCCAGCAGCCAAGATTTTAGTCGGTTTGGCACCGGGGAGCTGTTTTTT. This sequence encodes CASSQDFSRFGTGELFF.

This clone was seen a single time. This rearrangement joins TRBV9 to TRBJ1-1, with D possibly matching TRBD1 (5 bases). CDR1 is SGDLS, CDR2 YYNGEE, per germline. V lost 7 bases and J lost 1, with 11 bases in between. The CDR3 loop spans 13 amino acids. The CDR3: CASSATENTEAFF. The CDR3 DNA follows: TGTGCCAGCTCCGCGACAGAGAACACTGAAGCTTTCTTT.

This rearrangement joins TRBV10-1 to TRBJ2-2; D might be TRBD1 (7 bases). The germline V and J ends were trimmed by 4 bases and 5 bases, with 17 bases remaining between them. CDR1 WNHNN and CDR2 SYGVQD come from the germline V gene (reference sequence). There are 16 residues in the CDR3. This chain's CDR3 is CASSGDSQGGTGELFF. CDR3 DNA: TGCGCCAGCAGTGGGGACAGCCAAGGGGGGACCGGGGAGCTGTTTTTT.

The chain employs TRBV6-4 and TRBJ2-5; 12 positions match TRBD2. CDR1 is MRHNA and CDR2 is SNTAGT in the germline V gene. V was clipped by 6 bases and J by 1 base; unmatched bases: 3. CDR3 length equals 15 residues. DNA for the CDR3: TGTGCCAGCAGCCCTAGCGGGGGGGGCCAAGAGACCCAGTACTTC. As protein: CASSPSGGGQETQYF.

CDR3 in amino acids: CASSPREGQGKNIQYF. CDR3 DNA: TGTGCCAGCTCACCACGAGAGGGACAGGGGAAAAACATTCAGTACTTC. The V and J genes are TRBV18 and TRBJ2-4; 10 bases match TRBD1. This CDR3 comprises 16 residues. J gave up 4 bases and V 1 base, and 4 bases lay outside the gene matches. Germline V CDR1 and CDR2: KGHSH, LQKENI.

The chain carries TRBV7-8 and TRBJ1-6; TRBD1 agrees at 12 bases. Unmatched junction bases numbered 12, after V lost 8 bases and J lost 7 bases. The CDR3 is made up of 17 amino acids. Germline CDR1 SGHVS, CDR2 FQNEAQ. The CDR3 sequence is CASFRDRGLSGNSPLHF. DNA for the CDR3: TGTGCCAGCTTCCGGGACAGGGGGCTAAGTGGAAATTCACCCCTCCACTTT.

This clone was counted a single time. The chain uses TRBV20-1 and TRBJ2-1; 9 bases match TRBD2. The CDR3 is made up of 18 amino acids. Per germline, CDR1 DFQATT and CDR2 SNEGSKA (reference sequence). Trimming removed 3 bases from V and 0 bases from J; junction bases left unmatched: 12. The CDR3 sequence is CSASSVTSGYHSYNEQFF. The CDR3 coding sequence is TGCAGTGCTAGTTCCGTGACTAGCGGTTACCACTCCTACAATGAGCAGTTCTTC.

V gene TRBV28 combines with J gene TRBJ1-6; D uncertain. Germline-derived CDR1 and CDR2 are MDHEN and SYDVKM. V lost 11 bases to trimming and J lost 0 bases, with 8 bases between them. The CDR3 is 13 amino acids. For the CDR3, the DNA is TGTGCCGGTGGGAGCTCCTATAATTCACCCCTCCACTTT. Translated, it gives CAGGSSYNSPLHF.

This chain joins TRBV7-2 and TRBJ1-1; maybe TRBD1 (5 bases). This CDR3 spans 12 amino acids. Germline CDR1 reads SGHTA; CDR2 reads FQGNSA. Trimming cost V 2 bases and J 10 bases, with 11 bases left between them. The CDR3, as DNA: TGTGCCAGCAGCTTAATTAGGCAGGGAGCTTTCTTT. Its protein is CASSLIRQGAFF.

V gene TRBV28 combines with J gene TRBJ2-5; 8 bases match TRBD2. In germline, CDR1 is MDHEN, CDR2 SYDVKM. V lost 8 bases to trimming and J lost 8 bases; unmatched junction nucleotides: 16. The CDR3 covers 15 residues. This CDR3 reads CASRAPGGGPITQYF. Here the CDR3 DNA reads TGTGCCAGCCGTGCACCGGGCGGGGGGCCCATTACCCAGTACTTC.

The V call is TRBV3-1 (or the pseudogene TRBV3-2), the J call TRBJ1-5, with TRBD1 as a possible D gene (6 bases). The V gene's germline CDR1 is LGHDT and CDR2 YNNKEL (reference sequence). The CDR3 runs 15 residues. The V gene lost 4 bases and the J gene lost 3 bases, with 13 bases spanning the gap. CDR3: CASSPRGQTNQPQHF. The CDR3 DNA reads TGTGCCAGCAGCCCTCGAGGACAGACCAATCAGCCCCAGCATTTT.

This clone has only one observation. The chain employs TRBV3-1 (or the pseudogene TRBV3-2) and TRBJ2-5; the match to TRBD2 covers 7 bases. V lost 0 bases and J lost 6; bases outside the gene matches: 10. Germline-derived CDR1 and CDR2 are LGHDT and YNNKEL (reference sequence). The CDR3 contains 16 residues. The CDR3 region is CASSQDGAGMAKTQYF. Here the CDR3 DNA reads TGTGCCAGCAGCCAAGATGGAGCGGGAATGGCAAAGACCCAGTACTTC.

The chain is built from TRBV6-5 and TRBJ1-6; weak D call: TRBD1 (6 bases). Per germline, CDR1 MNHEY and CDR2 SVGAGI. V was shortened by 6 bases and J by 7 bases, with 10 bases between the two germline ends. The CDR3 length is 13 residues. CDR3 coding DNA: TGTGCCAGCAGAACAGGGCTGAATTCACCCCTCCACTTT. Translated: CASRTGLNSPLHF.

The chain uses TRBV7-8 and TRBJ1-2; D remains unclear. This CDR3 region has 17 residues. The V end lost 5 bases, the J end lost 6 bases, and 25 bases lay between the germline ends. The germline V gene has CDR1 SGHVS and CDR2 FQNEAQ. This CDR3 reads CASSNLSPGGTNDGYTF. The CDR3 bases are TGTGCCAGCAGCAACCTCTCACCCGGCGGAACTAATGATGGCTACACCTTC.

The CDR3: CASRSRYNEQFF. The CDR3 DNA sequence: TGTGCCAGCAGGTCGAGATACAATGAGCAGTTCTTC. This chain connects TRBV27 to TRBJ2-1; D gene unclear. The ends were cut back, 6 bases at V and 4 bases at J, with 7 bases in the middle. Germline values: CDR1 MNHEY, CDR2 SMNVEV (reference sequence). This CDR3 has 12 amino acids.

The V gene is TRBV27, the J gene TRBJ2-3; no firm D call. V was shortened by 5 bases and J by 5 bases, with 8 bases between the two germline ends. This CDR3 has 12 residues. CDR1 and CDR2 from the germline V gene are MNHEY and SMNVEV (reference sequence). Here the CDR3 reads CASSQSGDTQYF. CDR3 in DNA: TGTGCCAGCAGTCAGTCGGGAGATACGCAGTATTTT.

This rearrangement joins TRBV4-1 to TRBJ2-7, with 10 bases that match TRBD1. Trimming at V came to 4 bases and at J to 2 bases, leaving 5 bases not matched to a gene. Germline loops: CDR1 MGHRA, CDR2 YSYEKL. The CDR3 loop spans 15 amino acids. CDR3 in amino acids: CASSRHGQGAYEQYF. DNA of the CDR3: TGCGCCAGCAGCCGGCATGGACAGGGGGCCTACGAGCAGTACTTC.

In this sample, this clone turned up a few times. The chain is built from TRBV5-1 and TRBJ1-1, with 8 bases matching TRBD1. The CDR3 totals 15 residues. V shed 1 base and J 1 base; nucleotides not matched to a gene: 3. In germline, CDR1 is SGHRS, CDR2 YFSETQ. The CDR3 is CASSLIQGANTEAFF. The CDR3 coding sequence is TGCGCCAGCAGCTTGATCCAGGGGGCGAACACTGAAGCTTTCTTT.

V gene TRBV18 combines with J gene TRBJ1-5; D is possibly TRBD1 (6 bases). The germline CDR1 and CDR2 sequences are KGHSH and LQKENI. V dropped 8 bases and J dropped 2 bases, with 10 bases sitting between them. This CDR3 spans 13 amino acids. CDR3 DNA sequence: TGTGCCAGCGGGCAGGGGCGCAATCAGCCCCAGCATTTT. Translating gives CASGQGRNQPQHF.

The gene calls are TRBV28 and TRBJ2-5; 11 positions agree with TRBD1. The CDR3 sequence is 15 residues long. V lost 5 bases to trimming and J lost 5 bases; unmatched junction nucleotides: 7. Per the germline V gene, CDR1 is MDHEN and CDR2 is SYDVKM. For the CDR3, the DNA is TGTGCCAGCAGTGGGCCGGGACAGGGGGAGGAGACCCAGTACTTC. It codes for CASSGPGQGEETQYF.

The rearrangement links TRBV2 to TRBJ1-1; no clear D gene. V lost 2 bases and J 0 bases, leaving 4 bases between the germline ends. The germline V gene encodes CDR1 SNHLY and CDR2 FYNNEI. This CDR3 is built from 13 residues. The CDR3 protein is CASSESVNTEAFF. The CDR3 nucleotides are TGTGCCAGCAGTGAATCCGTGAACACTGAAGCTTTCTTT. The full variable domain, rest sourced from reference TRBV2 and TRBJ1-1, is EPEVTQTPSHQVTQMGQEVILRCVPISNHLYFYWYRQILGQKVEFLVSFYNNEISEKSEIFDDQFSVERPDGSNFTLKIRSTKLEDSAMYFCASSESVNTEAFFGQGTRLTVV.

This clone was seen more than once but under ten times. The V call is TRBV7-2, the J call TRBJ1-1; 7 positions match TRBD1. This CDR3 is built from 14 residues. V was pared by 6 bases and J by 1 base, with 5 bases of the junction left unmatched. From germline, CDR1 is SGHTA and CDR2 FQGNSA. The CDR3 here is CASRSGTANTEAFF. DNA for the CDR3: TGTGCCAGCAGGTCCGGGACAGCGAACACTGAAGCTTTCTTT.

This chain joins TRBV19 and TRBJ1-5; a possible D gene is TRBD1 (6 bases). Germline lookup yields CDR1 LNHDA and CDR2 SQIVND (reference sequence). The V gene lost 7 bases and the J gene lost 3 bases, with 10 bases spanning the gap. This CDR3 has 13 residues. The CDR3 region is CASMDSSNQPQHF. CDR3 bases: TGTGCCAGTATGGACAGCTCCAATCAGCCCCAGCATTTT.

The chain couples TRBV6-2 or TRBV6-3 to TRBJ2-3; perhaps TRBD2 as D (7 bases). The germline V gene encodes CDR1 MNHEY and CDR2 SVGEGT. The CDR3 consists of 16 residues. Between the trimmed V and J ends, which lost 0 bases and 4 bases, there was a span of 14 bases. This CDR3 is CASSYSGRGGADTQYF. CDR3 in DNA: TGTGCCAGCAGTTACTCCGGCAGGGGAGGGGCAGATACGCAGTATTTT.

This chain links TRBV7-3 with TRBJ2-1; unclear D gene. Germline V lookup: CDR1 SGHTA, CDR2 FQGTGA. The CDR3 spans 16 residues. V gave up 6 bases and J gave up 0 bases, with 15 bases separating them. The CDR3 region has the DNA TGTGCCAGCAGTCCGAGCGTCGAGAGCTCCTACAATGAGCAGTTCTTC. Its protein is CASSPSVESSYNEQFF.

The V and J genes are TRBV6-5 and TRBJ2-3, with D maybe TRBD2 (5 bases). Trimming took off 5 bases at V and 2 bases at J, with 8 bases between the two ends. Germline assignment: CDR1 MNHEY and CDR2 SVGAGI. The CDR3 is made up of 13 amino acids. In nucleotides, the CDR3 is TGTGCCAGCAGTACCCGGGACACAGATACGCAGTATTTT. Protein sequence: CASSTRDTDTQYF.

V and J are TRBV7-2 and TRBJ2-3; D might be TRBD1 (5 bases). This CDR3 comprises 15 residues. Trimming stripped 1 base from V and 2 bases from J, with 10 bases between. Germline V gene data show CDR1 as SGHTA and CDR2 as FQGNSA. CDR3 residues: CASSLGPGPTDTQYF. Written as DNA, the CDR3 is TGTGCCAGCAGCTTAGGACCAGGGCCCACAGATACGCAGTATTTT.